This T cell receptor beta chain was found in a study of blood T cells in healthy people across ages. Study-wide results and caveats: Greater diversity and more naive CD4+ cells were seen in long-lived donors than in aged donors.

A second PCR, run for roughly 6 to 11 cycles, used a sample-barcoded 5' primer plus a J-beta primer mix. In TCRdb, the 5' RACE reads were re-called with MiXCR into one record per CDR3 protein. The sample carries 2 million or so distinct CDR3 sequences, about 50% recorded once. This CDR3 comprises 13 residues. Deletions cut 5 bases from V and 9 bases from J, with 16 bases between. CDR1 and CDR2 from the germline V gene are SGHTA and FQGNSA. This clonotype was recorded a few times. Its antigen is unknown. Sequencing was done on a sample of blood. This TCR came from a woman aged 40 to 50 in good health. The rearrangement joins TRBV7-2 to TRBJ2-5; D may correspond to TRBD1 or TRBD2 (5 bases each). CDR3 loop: CASSLVGPASQYF. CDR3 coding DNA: TGTGCCAGCAGCCTAGTGGGACCGGCGTCCCAGTACTTC. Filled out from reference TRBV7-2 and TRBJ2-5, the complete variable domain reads GAGVSQSPSNKVTEKGKDVELRCDPISGHTALYWYRQSLGQGLEFLIYFQGNSAPDKSGLPSDRFSAERTGGSVSTLTIQRTQQEDSAVYLCASSLVGPASQYFGPGTRLLVL.